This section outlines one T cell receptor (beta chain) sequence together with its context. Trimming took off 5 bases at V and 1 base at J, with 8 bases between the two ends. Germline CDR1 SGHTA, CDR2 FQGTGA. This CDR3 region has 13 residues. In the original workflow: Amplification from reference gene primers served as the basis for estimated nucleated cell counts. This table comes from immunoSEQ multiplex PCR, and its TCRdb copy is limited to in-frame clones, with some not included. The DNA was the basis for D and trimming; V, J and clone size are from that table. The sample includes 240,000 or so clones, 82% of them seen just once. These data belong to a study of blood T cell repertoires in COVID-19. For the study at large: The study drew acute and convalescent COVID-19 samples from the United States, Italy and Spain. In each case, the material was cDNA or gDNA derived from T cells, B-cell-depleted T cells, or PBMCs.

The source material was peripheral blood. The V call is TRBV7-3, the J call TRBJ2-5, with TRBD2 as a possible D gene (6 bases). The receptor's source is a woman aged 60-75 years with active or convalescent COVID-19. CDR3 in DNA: TGTGCCAGCAGCCCGGGGGTCCAAGAGACCCAGTACTTC. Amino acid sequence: CASSPGVQETQYF.